Following are 15 T cell receptor beta chains from one sample sequenced in a study of blood T cell repertoires in COVID-19. Measured with immunoSEQ multiplex PCR; TCRdb has only the in-frame clones, and not every one. This sample has 30,000 to 45,000 clones, with roughly 90% found just once. Sequences were obtained from peripheral blood. Source of these receptors: a man aged 55-75 years with active COVID-19.

The chain carries TRBV19 and TRBJ1-1; possible D gene TRBD1, 6 bases. The CDR3 is made up of 15 amino acids. Germline values: CDR1 LNHDA, CDR2 SQIVND (reference sequence). V was shortened by 3 bases and J by 2 bases, with 13 bases between the two germline ends. CDR3: CASSISGTPNTEAFF. The CDR3 DNA follows: TGTGCCAGTAGTATCTCCGGGACACCCAACACTGAAGCTTTCTTT.

The chain joins TRBV5-8 to TRBJ2-1, with TRBD2 identical over 8 bases. V gave up 0 bases and J gave up 6 bases; unmatched junction bases: 14. The germline V gene has CDR1 SGHTS and CDR2 YDEGEE. The CDR3 totals 18 residues. CDR3 DNA sequence: TGTGCCAGCAGCTTGGCCTGGGACGGGAGGGCTTTAGGCAATGAGCAGTTCTTC. Translated: CASSLAWDGRALGNEQFF.

The chain is built from TRBV5-5 and TRBJ1-1; 9 bases map to TRBD1. Per germline, CDR1 SGHKS and CDR2 YYEKEE (reference sequence). This CDR3 is built from 14 residues. V shed 3 bases, J shed 1 base, and the junction held 1 base outside the gene matches. The CDR3 region has the DNA TGTGCCAGCAGCTGGGGACAGGGGAACACTGAAGCTTTCTTT. Its protein is CASSWGQGNTEAFF.

The chain combines TRBV18 with TRBJ2-2; TRBD2 aligns across 10 bases. J gave up 0 bases and V 3 bases, and 7 bases lay outside the gene matches. The germline V gene has CDR1 KGHSH and CDR2 LQKENI. The CDR3 length is 18 residues. CDR3 protein: CASSPPTSGDPNTGELFF. The CDR3 coding sequence is TGTGCCAGCTCACCCCCTACTAGCGGGGATCCGAACACCGGGGAGCTGTTTTTT.

J is TRBJ1-3 and V is TRBV28; D remains unclear. Germline values: CDR1 MDHEN, CDR2 SYDVKM. The CDR3 covers 16 residues. The V gene lost 5 bases and the J gene lost 0 bases, with 14 bases spanning the gap. CDR3 residues: CASSAPGISSGNTIYF. The CDR3 DNA sequence: TGTGCCAGCAGTGCCCCCGGGATCAGCTCTGGAAACACCATATATTTT.

The chain links TRBV6-2 or TRBV6-3 to TRBJ2-7, with 9 bases aligning to TRBD1. Germline V gene lookup returns CDR1 MNHEY and CDR2 SVGEGT. This CDR3 contains 16 residues. V trimming: 2 bases; J trimming: 3 bases; junction bases outside the gene matches: 8. The CDR3 loop reads CASSYRGTGKGYEQYF. CDR3 in DNA: TGTGCCAGCAGTTACCGAGGGACAGGGAAGGGCTACGAGCAGTACTTC.

The chain is built from TRBV30 and TRBJ1-2; 9 bases match TRBD1. This CDR3 spans 15 amino acids. V shed 2 bases, J shed 4 bases, and the junction held 8 bases outside the gene matches. The germline gives CDR1 GTSNPN, CDR2 SVGIG (reference sequence). DNA of the CDR3: TGTGCCTGGAGTCTTCTGGGGACAGGGACCTATGGCTACACCTTC. Translated: CAWSLLGTGTYGYTF.

In DNA, the CDR3 is TGTGCCAGCTCACCACCCCAACCCAGGGGCCAAGAGACCCAGTACTTC. The encoded protein is CASSPPQPRGQETQYF. V and J are TRBV18 and TRBJ2-5; a possible D gene is TRBD1 (6 bases). The germline V gene encodes CDR1 KGHSH and CDR2 LQKENI. The germline V and J ends were trimmed by 0 bases and 1 base, with 12 bases remaining between them. The CDR3 totals 16 residues.

The chain combines TRBV3-1 (or the pseudogene TRBV3-2) with TRBJ1-5; D is undetermined. Between the trimmed V and J ends, which lost 4 bases and 4 bases, there was a span of 5 bases. The CDR3 totals 12 residues. The germline V gene has CDR1 LGHDT and CDR2 YNNKEL (reference sequence). The CDR3 DNA sequence: TGTGCCAGCAGCCTCAGGAATCAGCCCCAGCATTTT. Protein sequence: CASSLRNQPQHF.

The chain combines TRBV6-5 with TRBJ2-1; 8 bases match TRBD2. Trimming took 5 bases from V and 4 from J; bases not matched to a gene: 7. Looked up from germline, CDR1 is MNHEY and CDR2 is SVGAGI. This CDR3 spans 15 amino acids. The CDR3 DNA is TGTGCCAGCAGTATCGGACTAGCCGGTTACAATGAGCAGTTCTTC. Translation gives CASSIGLAGYNEQFF.

The chain couples TRBV24-1 to TRBJ2-1, with 10 bases lining up with TRBD2. The V gene's germline CDR1 is KGHDR and CDR2 SFDVKD. J lost 4 bases, V lost 1 base, and 9 bases had no gene match. This CDR3 region has 18 residues. The CDR3 region has the DNA TGTGCCACCAGTGATTTAAGCGGGAGGGCGGTGGGTTACAATGAGCAGTTCTTC. This encodes CATSDLSGRAVGYNEQFF.

The V and J genes are TRBV13 and TRBJ2-3; no clear D gene. V was cut by 5 bases and J by 5 bases, with 14 bases left in between. Germline CDR1 is PRHDT and CDR2 is FYEKMQ (reference sequence). This CDR3 comprises 14 residues. CDR3 sequence reads: CASSATPEVDTQYF. The CDR3 DNA sequence: TGTGCCAGCAGCGCGACCCCCGAGGTAGATACGCAGTATTTT.

The chain employs TRBV9 and TRBJ2-7; perhaps TRBD1 as D (6 bases). The germline CDR1 and CDR2 sequences are SGDLS and YYNGEE. The CDR3 runs 14 residues. The V and J ends lost 3 bases and 5 bases respectively, with 15 bases between them. In DNA, the CDR3 is TGTGCCAGCAGCGCTGCAGACAGGTGGGACGAGCAGTACTTC. Residues: CASSAADRWDEQYF.

V and J are TRBV2 and TRBJ1-2; 8 bases fit TRBD1. CDR1 is SNHLY, CDR2 FYNNEI, per germline. The CDR3 totals 16 residues. V lost 4 bases and J lost 0; bases outside the gene matches: 7. CDR3 sequence: CASSAQQGVSNYGYTF. CDR3 sequence (DNA): TGTGCCAGCAGTGCCCAACAGGGGGTCTCTAACTATGGCTACACCTTC.

As DNA, the CDR3 is TGTGCCACCAGCCCGATGGAGGCTAGCGGGGAGCTGTTTTTT. It codes for CATSPMEASGELFF. V and J are TRBV15 and TRBJ2-2; tentatively, D is TRBD2 (5 bases). The CDR3 is 14 amino acids. Trimming pared 5 bases from V and 7 bases from J, leaving 14 bases between. The germline CDR1 and CDR2 sequences are LNHNV and YYDKDF (reference sequence).